What follows is one T cell receptor (beta chain) and its context. The data are from a study of shared T cell receptors in the human thymus. CDR3 length: 17 amino acids. CDR1 and CDR2 from the germline V gene are KGHSH and LQKENI. Trimming stripped 3 bases from V and 2 bases from J, with 19 bases between. Only in-frame clones appear in the TCRdb table, and some are missing; sequencing was by immunoSEQ multiplex PCR. Of 700,000 or so clones in the sample, 70% to 90% were seen once. Separately, the same data were catalogued under a study of human thymus T cells. From that second work: The donors were infants in Finland with congenital heart defects, otherwise immunologically healthy. Resections from corrective heart surgery supplied the thymus tissue. What appeared biased in thymic and blood repertoires was the usage of V and J genes. Related studies noted strongly shared thymic repertoires across unrelated people.

The clonotype comes from a girl in the first two years of life with a congenital heart defect. The sequenced material came from thymocytes. This chain connects TRBV18 to TRBJ1-1; D unresolved. In DNA, the CDR3 is TGTGCCAGCTCACCGACGACCGCCGCGGGTCTAAACACTGAAGCTTTCTTT. Amino acid sequence: CASSPTTAAGLNTEAFF.